This T cell receptor (beta chain) derives from a study of regulatory T cells in long-lasting Graves disease. Whole-study results and caveats: More public clonotypes were shared by persistent patients (under 3,000) than by new patients (fewer than 1,000).

The germline gives CDR1 ENHRY, CDR2 SYGVKD. Trimming took 5 bases from V and 12 from J, leaving 11 bases between them. The CDR3 is 11 residues long. This clonotype was observed many times. Antigen unknown. Time point specified: newly diagnosed GD, antithyroid drugs for less than 3 months. RNA from PBMCs was the source of the TCR library. As a group, patients came from one endocrinology department in Xi'an, China. Building the TCR beta libraries relied on iRepertoire HTBI primers, and CDR3 regions underwent Arm-PCR. Via MiXCR, TCRdb re-called the multiplex PCR reads, giving one row per CDR3 protein. The table records 200,000 to 250,000 distinct CDR3 sequences, approximately 18% of them present only once. These records were also assigned to another study, of T cells in Graves' hyperthyroidism and ophthalmopathy. That paper states: The TCR CDR3 was amplified in a first-round RT-PCR using the HTBI primer set.

The gene calls are TRBV10-3 and TRBJ2-1, with a weak D call TRBD2 (6 bases). Sequenced here: peripheral blood mononuclear cells (PBMCs), sampled at new diagnosis, from a patient treated with antithyroid drugs. The TCR originated in a young woman with Graves disease. The CDR3 DNA reads as TGTGCCATCAGTCCGGGAGAGTTGCAGTTCTTC. It translates to CAISPGELQFF.